This T cell receptor (beta chain) was captured by sequencing in a study of vaccination and CD4 T cells after COVID-19. Turning to the study itself: Following dose two, a median around 65 days (range 14 to 241) passed before post-vaccine samples were taken. Spike peptides, overlapping and drawn from SARS-CoV-2, HCoV-NL63, HCoV-OC43 and HCoV-229E, were used to stimulate cells. Study-level results: In convalescent patients, a median about 86% of post-vaccine SARS-CoV-2-reactive clones appeared only after vaccination.

Treatment specified: roughly 10-day PBMC culture with coronavirus spike peptide pools or control peptides (ViraFEST assay). The dates of positive PCR tests extended from March through December 2020 and came before the US Alpha, Beta and Delta variants. Germline V lookup: CDR1 GTSNPN, CDR2 SVGIG (reference sequence). The germline V and J ends were trimmed by 0 bases and 8 bases, with 10 bases remaining between them. This CDR3 region has 12 residues. Worth noting for this clonotype: The antigen remains unidentified.

Cultured CD4+ T cell DNA was sequenced using the Oncomine TCR Beta short-read assay. TCRdb analysed the PCR reads with MiXCR anew, one entry per CDR3 protein. The table includes about 4,200 distinct CDR3 sequences, just over 45% detected once. This receptor was identified in a human donor who had recovered from COVID-19. The chain couples TRBV30 to TRBJ1-2; a weak D match, TRBD1 (5 bases). Sequencing was done on a sample of CD4+ T cells from blood, cultured in vitro. The CDR3 loop is CAWSVTRDGYTF. CDR3 coding DNA: TGTGCCTGGAGTGTAACCAGGGACGGCTACACCTTC.